These T cell receptor beta chains were read from a single sample in a study of read filtering for tumor transcriptome and immune sequencing. TCRdb independently ran MiXCR on the reads; one entry per CDR3 protein. The sample records 42,000 or so distinct CDR3 sequences, over 10% being singletons. The material sequenced was a population of CD138-negative cells sorted from bone marrow. The receptors were sampled from a donor aged 40 or over with multiple myeloma. Each CDR3 is given with its conserved first and last residue. Fields, in order: D gene, V gene, clone size, J gene, CDR3 protein, CDR3 DNA. A D gene is named only where the DNA matches it firmly. Clone size appears in some rows only: once, few, many, or a class for an expanded clone.

>TRBD2|TRBV7-9|many|TRBJ2-2
CASSLAPLAGGPSGELFF
TGTGCCAGCAGCCTAGCCCCACTAGCGGGAGGGCCCAGCGGGGAGCTGTTTTTT
>TRBD1|TRBV20-1|many|TRBJ1-2
CSASGTGGAGYTF
TGCAGTGCTAGTGGGACAGGGGGGGCTGGCTACACCTTC
>.|TRBV29-1|many|TRBJ1-3
CSVVSQSGNTIYF
TGCAGCGTTGTGTCTCAGAGTGGAAACACCATATATTTT
>.|TRBV2|few|TRBJ1-5
CASSKGSVGNQPQHF
TGTGCCAGCAGCAAGGGGTCTGTGGGCAATCAGCCCCAGCATTTT
>.|TRBV28|.|TRBJ1-1
CASSRVSEVFF
TGTGCCAGCAGTAGGGTCAGTGAAGTTTTCTTT
>.|TRBV6-5|.|TRBJ2-5
CASSPSGTTGETQYF
TGTGCCAGCAGCCCCTCCGGGACCACGGGAGAGACCCAGTACTTC
>.|TRBV5-1|many|TRBJ2-1
CASSPTGGTGNEQFF
TGCGCCAGCAGCCCAACCGGGGGCACGGGGAATGAGCAGTTCTTC
>.|TRBV20-1|many|TRBJ1-5
CSARDESNQPQHF
TGCAGTGCTAGAGATGAAAGCAATCAGCCCCAGCATTTT
>.|TRBV5-1|many|TRBJ2-7
CASSLDGIPYEQYF
TGCGCCAGCAGCTTGGACGGTATACCTTACGAGCAGTACTTC
>TRBD2|TRBV4-1|medium-sized|TRBJ2-3
CASSHWGGATDTQYF
TGCGCCAGCAGCCATTGGGGGGGTGCCACAGATACGCAGTATTTT
>.|TRBV20-1|.|TRBJ1-5
CSLERGVRGQPQHF
TGCAGTCTGGAGCGGGGGGTGCGAGGACAGCCCCAGCATTTT
>.|TRBV19|many|TRBJ1-5
CASSSYGGNQPQHF
TGTGCCAGTAGTTCGTACGGCGGCAATCAGCCCCAGCATTTT
>TRBD2|TRBV5-1|many|TRBJ2-1
CASRESGEAYNEQFF
TGCGCCAGCAGGGAAAGCGGGGAGGCCTACAATGAGCAGTTCTTC
>.|TRBV12-3/TRBV12-4|many|TRBJ2-1
CASSLAGSRINEQFF
TGTGCCAGCAGTTTAGCCGGGAGTCGAATAAATGAGCAGTTCTTC
>.|TRBV12-3/TRBV12-4|few|TRBJ2-7
CASSLERGGYEQYF
TGTGCCAGCAGTTTGGAGAGAGGGGGCTACGAGCAGTACTTC
>.|TRBV5-4|many|TRBJ2-1
CASSSRDVVDEQFF
TGTGCCAGCAGCTCCCGGGACGTGGTGGATGAGCAGTTCTTC
>.|TRBV20-1|many|TRBJ2-7
CSARDDGPAGEQYF
TGCAGTGCTAGAGATGACGGGCCCGCCGGGGAGCAGTACTTC
>TRBD2|TRBV19|many|TRBJ2-1
CASSAAGREQFF
TGTGCCAGTAGCGCAGCGGGACGTGAGCAGTTCTTC
>TRBD1|TRBV19|many|TRBJ2-1
CASRGMGQSYNEQFF
TGTGCCAGTAGAGGTATGGGACAGTCTTACAATGAGCAGTTCTTC
>.|TRBV7-9|many|TRBJ2-5
CASSLAYQETQYF
TGTGCCAGCAGCTTAGCGTACCAAGAGACCCAGTACTTC
>TRBD1|TRBV19|many|TRBJ2-6
CASSPTGVTGANVLTF
TGTGCCAGTAGTCCGACAGGGGTGACTGGGGCCAACGTCCTGACTTTC
>.|TRBV3-1|many|TRBJ2-7
CASSRGGSGGEQYF
TGTGCCAGCAGCCGCGGAGGCTCGGGTGGCGAGCAGTACTTC
>.|TRBV20-1|many|TRBJ2-7
CSARDLRLGIYEQYF
TGCAGTGCTAGAGATCTCCGGCTGGGGATTTACGAGCAGTACTTC
>.|TRBV11-2|many|TRBJ2-3
CASSQPPTDTQYF
TGTGCCAGCAGCCAACCCCCCACAGATACGCAGTATTTT
>.|TRBV3-1|.|TRBJ2-7
CASSQGLGAYEQYF
TGTGCCAGCAGCCAAGGACTGGGAGCCTACGAGCAGTACTTC
>.|TRBV24-1|many|TRBJ2-5
CATSGGGGKETQYF
TGTGCCACCAGTGGAGGAGGGGGCAAAGAGACCCAGTACTTC
>.|TRBV5-1|.|TRBJ2-7
CASSTGRTVNSYEQYF
TGCGCCAGCAGCACCGGACGGACAGTGAATTCCTACGAGCAGTACTTC
>TRBD2|TRBV6-2/TRBV6-3|few|TRBJ2-1
CASSYRASGTRYNEQFF
TGTGCCAGCAGTTACAGGGCTAGCGGGACCCGCTACAATGAGCAGTTCTTC
>.|TRBV5-5|many|TRBJ2-5
CASSPGTLDQETQYF
TGTGCCAGCAGCCCCGGGACTTTAGACCAAGAGACCCAGTACTTC
>.|TRBV7-3|many|TRBJ1-1
CASSLGGLGSNTEAFF
TGTGCCAGCAGCTTGGGCGGTTTGGGCAGTAACACTGAAGCTTTCTTT
>.|TRBV7-6|many|TRBJ2-5
CASSLGTETTQYF
TGTGCCAGCAGCTTAGGGACAGAGACGACCCAGTACTTC
>TRBD1|TRBV28|many|TRBJ1-5
CASSPGQGGPQHF
TGTGCCAGCAGTCCCGGACAGGGAGGGCCCCAGCATTTT
>TRBD2|TRBV11-2|many|TRBJ2-7
CASSLNPATSDEQYF
TGTGCCAGCAGCTTAAATCCGGCGACTAGCGACGAGCAGTACTTC
>TRBD1|TRBV6-2/TRBV6-3|many|TRBJ2-1
CASSATSGTGVGDEQFF
TGTGCCAGCAGTGCTACGTCCGGGACAGGGGTTGGGGATGAGCAGTTCTTC
>.|TRBV6-5|.|TRBJ2-3
CASSYTRLSTDTQYF
TGTGCCAGCAGTTACACCCGATTAAGCACAGATACGCAGTATTTT
>.|TRBV6-6|many|TRBJ2-3
CASFETGSTDTQYF
TGTGCCAGCTTTGAAACAGGGAGCACAGATACGCAGTATTTT
>.|TRBV11-3|many|TRBJ2-2
CASNIDRSTGELFF
TGTGCCAGCAACATAGACAGGAGCACCGGGGAGCTGTTTTTT
>.|TRBV7-2|many|TRBJ2-1
CASSLVGALKQFF
TGTGCCAGCAGCTTAGTGGGGGCGCTTAAGCAGTTCTTC
>.|TRBV2|many|TRBJ2-3
CASSERQGSDMQYF
TGTGCCAGCAGTGAACGGCAGGGGTCAGATATGCAGTATTTT
>.|TRBV6-2/TRBV6-3|.|TRBJ1-5
CASTAGPPRPQHF
TGTGCCAGCACGGCGGGACCCCCCCGGCCCCAGCATTTT
>TRBD2|TRBV14|many|TRBJ2-7
CASSSRLAITYEQYF
TGTGCCAGCAGCAGTCGACTAGCGATCACCTACGAGCAGTACTTC
>.|TRBV12-3/TRBV12-4|.|TRBJ1-5
CATMTGNQPQHF
TGTGCCACGATGACAGGAAATCAGCCCCAGCATTTT
>TRBD1|TRBV29-1|many|TRBJ2-5
CSVGQGAETQYF
TGCAGCGTTGGACAGGGCGCAGAGACCCAGTACTTC
>.|TRBV29-1|many|TRBJ2-4
CSVGTPPNIQYF
TGCAGCGTTGGGACACCGCCAAACATTCAGTACTTC
>TRBD1|TRBV28|few|TRBJ1-1
CASSSTGEEGEAFF
TGTGCCAGCAGCTCGACAGGGGAGGAAGGTGAAGCTTTCTTT
>TRBD1|TRBV19|many|TRBJ2-7
CASSWDRDYEQYF
TGTGCCAGTAGTTGGGACAGGGACTACGAGCAGTACTTC
>.|TRBV15|many|TRBJ1-4
CATSGGHVSEKLFF
TGTGCCACCAGCGGGGGACATGTTAGCGAAAAACTGTTTTTT
>TRBD2|TRBV20-1|many|TRBJ2-5
CSASLAERGETQYF
TGCAGTGCGTCACTAGCGGAGCGAGGGGAGACCCAGTACTTC
>TRBD1|TRBV5-6|many|TRBJ1-5
CASSLEETGNVAQHF
TGTGCCAGCAGCTTGGAAGAGACAGGGAATGTGGCCCAGCATTTT
>.|TRBV23-1|many|TRBJ1-2
CASSQPKTNYGYTF
TGCGCCAGCAGTCAACCGAAAACTAACTATGGCTACACCTTC
>.|TRBV11-2|many|TRBJ2-1
CASSAQGSLATNEQFF
TGTGCCAGCAGCGCGCAGGGTAGCCTGGCCACCAATGAGCAGTTCTTC
>.|TRBV27|.|TRBJ2-1
CAGSYLPLATPSSYNEQFF
TGTGCCGGCAGTTATTTACCCCTAGCTACCCCAAGTTCCTACAATGAGCAGTTCTTC
>.|TRBV7-9|many|TRBJ1-3
CASSATGNTIYF
TGTGCCAGCAGCGCCACTGGAAACACCATATATTTT
>TRBD1|TRBV10-3|once|TRBJ2-3
CATRQGAWGTDTQYF
TGTGCCACTAGACAGGGGGCGTGGGGCACAGATACGCAGTATTTT
>.|TRBV18|many|TRBJ2-4
CASSRYPPGEIAKNIQYF
TGTGCCAGCTCACGATATCCCCCGGGGGAGATAGCCAAAAACATTCAGTACTTC
>TRBD2|TRBV29-1|many|TRBJ2-1
CSAVMLGTSDEQFF
TGCAGCGCCGTAATGTTAGGGACTAGCGATGAGCAGTTCTTC
>TRBD1|TRBV6-4|few|TRBJ1-1
CASSDGQAPGEALF
TGTGCCAGCAGTGACGGACAGGCCCCCGGCGAAGCTCTCTTT
>.|TRBV6-6|few|TRBJ2-1
CASSQSTRPSAYNEQFF
TGTGCCAGCAGTCAATCGACACGTCCCTCGGCCTACAATGAGCAATTCTTC
>TRBD1|TRBV19|many|TRBJ2-7
CASSTGQALGEQYF
TGTGCCAGTAGTACCGGACAGGCCCTCGGGGAGCAGTACTTC